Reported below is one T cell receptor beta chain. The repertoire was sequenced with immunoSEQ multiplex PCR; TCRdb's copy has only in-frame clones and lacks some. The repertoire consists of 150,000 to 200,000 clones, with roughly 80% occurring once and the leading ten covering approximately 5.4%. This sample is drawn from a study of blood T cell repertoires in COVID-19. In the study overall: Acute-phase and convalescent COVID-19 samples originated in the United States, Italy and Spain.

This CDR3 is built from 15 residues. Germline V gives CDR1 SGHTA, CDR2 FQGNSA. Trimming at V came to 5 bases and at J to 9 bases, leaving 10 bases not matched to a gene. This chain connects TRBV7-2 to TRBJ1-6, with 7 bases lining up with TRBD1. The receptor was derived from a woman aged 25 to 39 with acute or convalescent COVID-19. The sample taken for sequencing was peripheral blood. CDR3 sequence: CASSPRQGTSSPLHF. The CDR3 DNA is TGTGCCAGCAGCCCGAGACAGGGTACTAGTTCACCCCTCCACTTT.